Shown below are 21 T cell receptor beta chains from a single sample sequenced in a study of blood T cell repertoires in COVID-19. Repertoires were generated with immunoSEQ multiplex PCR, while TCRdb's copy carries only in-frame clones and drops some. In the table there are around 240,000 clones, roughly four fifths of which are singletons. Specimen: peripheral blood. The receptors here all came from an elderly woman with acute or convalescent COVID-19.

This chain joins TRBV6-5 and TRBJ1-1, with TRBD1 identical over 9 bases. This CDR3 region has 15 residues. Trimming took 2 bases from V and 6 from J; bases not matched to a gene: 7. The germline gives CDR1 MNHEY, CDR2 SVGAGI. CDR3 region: CASSYGDRAGAEAFF. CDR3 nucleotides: TGTGCCAGCAGTTACGGGGACAGGGCTGGGGCTGAAGCTTTCTTT.

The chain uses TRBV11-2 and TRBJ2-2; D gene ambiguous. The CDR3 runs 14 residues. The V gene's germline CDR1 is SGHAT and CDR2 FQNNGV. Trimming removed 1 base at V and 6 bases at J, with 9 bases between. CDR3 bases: TGTGCCAGCAGCTTAGTAAGCCCCTCCGGGGAGCTGTTTTTT. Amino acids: CASSLVSPSGELFF.

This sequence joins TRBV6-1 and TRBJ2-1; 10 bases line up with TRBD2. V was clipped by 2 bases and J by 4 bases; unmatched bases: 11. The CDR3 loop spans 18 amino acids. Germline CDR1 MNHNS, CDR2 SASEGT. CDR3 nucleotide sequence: TGTGCCAGCAGTGAATCCCTCTTTAGCGGGGGGCTTTACAATGAGCAGTTCTTC. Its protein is CASSESLFSGGLYNEQFF.

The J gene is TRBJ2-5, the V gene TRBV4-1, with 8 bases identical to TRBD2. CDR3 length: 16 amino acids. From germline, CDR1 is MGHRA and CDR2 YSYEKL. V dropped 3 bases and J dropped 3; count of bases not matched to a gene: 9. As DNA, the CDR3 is TGCGCCAGCAGCCACCCAGCGGGGGCGGGGAAAGAGACCCAGTACTTC. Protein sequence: CASSHPAGAGKETQYF.

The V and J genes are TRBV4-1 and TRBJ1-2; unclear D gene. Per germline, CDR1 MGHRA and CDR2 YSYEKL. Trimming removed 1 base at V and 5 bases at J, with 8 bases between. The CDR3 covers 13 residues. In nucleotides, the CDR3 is TGCGCCAGCAGCCAAGCTTCGGGATATGGCTACACCTTC. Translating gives CASSQASGYGYTF.

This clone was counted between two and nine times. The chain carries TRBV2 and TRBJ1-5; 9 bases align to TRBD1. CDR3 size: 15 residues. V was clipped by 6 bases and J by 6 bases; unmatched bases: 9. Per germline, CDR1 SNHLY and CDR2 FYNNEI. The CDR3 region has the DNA TGTGCCAGCAGCCTTTCGGGACAGGGCAGTCAGCCCCAGCATTTT. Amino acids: CASSLSGQGSQPQHF.

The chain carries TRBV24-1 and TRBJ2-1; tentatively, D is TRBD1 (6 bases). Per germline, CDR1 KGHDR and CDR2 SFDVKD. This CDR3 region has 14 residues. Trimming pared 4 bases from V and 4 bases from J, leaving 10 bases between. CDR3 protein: CATSEGTGYNEQFF. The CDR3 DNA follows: TGTGCCACCAGTGAAGGAACAGGGTACAATGAGCAGTTCTTC.

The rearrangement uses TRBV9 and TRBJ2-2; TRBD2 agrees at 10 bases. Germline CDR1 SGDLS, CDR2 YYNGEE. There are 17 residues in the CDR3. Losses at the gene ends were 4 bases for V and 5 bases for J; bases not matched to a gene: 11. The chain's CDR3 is CASSPYDSGGRTGELFF. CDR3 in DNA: TGTGCCAGCAGCCCTTACGATAGCGGGGGGCGAACCGGGGAGCTGTTTTTT. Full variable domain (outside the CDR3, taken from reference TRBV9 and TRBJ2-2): DSGVTQTPKHLITATGQRVTLRCSPRSGDLSVYWYQQSLDQGLQFLIQYYNGEERAKGNILERFSAQQFPDLHSELNLSSLELGDSALYFCASSPYDSGGRTGELFFGEGSRLTVL.

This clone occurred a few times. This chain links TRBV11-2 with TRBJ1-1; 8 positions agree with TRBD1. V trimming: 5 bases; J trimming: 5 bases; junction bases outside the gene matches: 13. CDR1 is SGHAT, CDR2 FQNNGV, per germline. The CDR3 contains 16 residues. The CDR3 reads CASSPDPRTGPTEAFF. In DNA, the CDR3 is TGTGCCAGCAGCCCTGATCCCAGGACAGGGCCTACTGAAGCTTTCTTT.

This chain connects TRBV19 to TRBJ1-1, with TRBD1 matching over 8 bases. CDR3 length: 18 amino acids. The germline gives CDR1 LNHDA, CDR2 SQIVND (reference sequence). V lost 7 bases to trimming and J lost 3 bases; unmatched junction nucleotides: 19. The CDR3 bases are TGTGCCAGTATGCGGGGTCCGGGACAGGCTGGACTTCACACTGAAGCTTTCTTT. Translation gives CASMRGPGQAGLHTEAFF.

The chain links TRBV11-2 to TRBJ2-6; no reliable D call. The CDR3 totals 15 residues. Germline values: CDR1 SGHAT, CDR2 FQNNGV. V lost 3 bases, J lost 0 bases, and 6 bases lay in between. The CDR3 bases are TGTGCCAGCAGCTTCCCGGGCTCTGGGGCCAACGTCCTGACTTTC. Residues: CASSFPGSGANVLTF.

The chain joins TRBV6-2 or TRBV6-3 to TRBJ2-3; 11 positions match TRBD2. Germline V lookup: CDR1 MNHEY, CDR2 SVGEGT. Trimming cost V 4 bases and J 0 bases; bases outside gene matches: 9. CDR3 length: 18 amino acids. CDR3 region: CASSFIAGGPTSTDTQYF. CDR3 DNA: TGTGCCAGCAGTTTTATAGCGGGAGGGCCCACTAGCACAGATACGCAGTATTTT.

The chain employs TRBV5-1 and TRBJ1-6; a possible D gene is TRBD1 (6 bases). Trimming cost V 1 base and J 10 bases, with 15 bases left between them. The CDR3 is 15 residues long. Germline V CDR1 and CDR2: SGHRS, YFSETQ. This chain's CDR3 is CASSLLAGVGSPLHF. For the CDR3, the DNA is TGCGCCAGCAGCTTGCTGGCAGGGGTAGGGTCACCCCTCCACTTT. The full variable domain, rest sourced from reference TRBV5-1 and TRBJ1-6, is KAGVTQTPRYLIKTRGQQVTLSCSPISGHRSVSWYQQTPGQGLQFLFEYFSETQRNKGNFPGRFSGRQFSNSRSEMNVSTLELGDSALYLCASSLLAGVGSPLHFGNGTRLTVT.

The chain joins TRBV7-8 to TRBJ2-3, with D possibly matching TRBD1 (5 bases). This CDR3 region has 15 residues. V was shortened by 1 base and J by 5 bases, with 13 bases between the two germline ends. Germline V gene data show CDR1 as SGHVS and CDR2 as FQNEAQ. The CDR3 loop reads CASSLGAGMIDTQYF. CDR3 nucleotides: TGTGCCAGCAGCTTAGGCGCAGGGATGATAGATACGCAGTATTTT.

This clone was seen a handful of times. The CDR3, as DNA: TGTGCCAGCAGCTTCGACAGCTCCTATAATTCACCCCTCCACTTT. The encoded protein is CASSFDSSYNSPLHF. This rearrangement joins TRBV7-2 to TRBJ1-6; D may be TRBD1 (5 bases). The V gene's germline CDR1 is SGHTA and CDR2 FQGNSA. This CDR3 spans 15 amino acids. V was pared by 3 bases and J by 0 bases, with 6 bases between. Looking up the rest from reference TRBV7-2 and TRBJ1-6 gives the full variable domain: GAGVSQSPSNKVTEKGKDVELRCDPISGHTALYWYRQSLGQGLEFLIYFQGNSAPDKSGLPSDRFSAERTGGSVSTLTIQRTQQEDSAVYLCASSFDSSYNSPLHFGNGTRLTVT.

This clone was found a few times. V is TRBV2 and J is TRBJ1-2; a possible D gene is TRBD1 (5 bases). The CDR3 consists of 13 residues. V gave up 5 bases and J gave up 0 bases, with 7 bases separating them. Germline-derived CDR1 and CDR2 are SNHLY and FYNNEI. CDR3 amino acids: CASSQTANYGYTF. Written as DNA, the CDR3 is TGTGCCAGCAGTCAGACAGCTAACTATGGCTACACCTTC.

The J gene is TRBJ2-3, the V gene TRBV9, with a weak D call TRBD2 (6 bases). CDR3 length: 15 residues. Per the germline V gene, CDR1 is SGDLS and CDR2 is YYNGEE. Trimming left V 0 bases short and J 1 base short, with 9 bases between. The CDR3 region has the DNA TGTGCCAGCAGCGTAGTTGGCGGGGGCACAGATACGCAGTATTTT. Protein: CASSVVGGGTDTQYF.

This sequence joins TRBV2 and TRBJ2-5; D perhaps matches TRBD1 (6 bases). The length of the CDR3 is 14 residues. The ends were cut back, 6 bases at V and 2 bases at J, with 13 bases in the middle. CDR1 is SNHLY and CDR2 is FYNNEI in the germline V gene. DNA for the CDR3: TGTGCCAGCAGATTACAGGGTCGGCAAGAGACCCAGTACTTC. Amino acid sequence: CASRLQGRQETQYF.

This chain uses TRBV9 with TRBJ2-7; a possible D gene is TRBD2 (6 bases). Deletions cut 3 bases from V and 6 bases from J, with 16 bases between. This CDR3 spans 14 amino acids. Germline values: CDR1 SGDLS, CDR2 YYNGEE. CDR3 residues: CASSEAYQAGEQYF. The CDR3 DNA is TGTGCCAGCAGCGAGGCGTATCAAGCGGGCGAGCAGTACTTC. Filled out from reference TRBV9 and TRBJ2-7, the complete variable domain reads DSGVTQTPKHLITATGQRVTLRCSPRSGDLSVYWYQQSLDQGLQFLIQYYNGEERAKGNILERFSAQQFPDLHSELNLSSLELGDSALYFCASSEAYQAGEQYFGPGTRLTVT.

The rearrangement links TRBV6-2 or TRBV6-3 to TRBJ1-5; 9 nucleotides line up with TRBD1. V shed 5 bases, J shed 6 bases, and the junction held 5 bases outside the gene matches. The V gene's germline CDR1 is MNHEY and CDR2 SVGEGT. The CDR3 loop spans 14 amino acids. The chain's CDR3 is CASSTGGVTQPQHF. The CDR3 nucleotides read TGTGCCAGCAGTACAGGGGGCGTCACTCAGCCCCAGCATTTT.

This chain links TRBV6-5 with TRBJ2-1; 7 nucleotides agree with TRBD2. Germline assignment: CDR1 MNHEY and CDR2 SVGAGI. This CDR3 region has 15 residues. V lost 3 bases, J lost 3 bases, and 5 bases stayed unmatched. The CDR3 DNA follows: TGTGCCAGCAGTTATTCCCGGGACTACTACAATGAGCAGTTCTTC. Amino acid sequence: CASSYSRDYYNEQFF.